Below, 27 T cell receptor beta chains from the same sample are listed, as sequenced in a study of regulatory T cells in long-lasting Graves disease. Arm-PCR of CDR3 regions and iRepertoire HTBI primers were used to build TCR beta libraries. In TCRdb, the multiplex PCR reads were re-called with MiXCR into one record per CDR3 protein. This repertoire shows 550,000 or so distinct CDR3 sequences, about 12% found once; its top ten account for roughly 8.9%. Time point indicated: newly diagnosed GD, antithyroid drugs for less than 3 months. The TCR library was made from RNA extracted from PBMCs. These same data were also listed under a study on T cells in Graves' hyperthyroidism and ophthalmopathy.

The sequencing here drew on peripheral blood mononuclear cells (PBMCs), taken at new diagnosis, from a patient treated with antithyroid drugs. The receptors stem from a woman aged 25 to 39 with Graves disease.

This clonotype was recorded at least ten times. Sequence at one end of the junction differs from germline and may be a read error. V and J are TRBV30 and TRBJ1-2; D gene uncertain. The CDR3 consists of 12 residues. Looked up from germline, CDR1 is GTSNPN and CDR2 is SVGIG (reference sequence). The CDR3: CARSVQNYGYTF. CDR3 coding DNA: TGTGCCAGGAGTGTACAGAACTATGGCTACACCTTC. Full variable domain (outside the CDR3, taken from reference TRBV30 and TRBJ1-2): SQTIHQWPATLVQPVGSPLSLECTVEGTSNPNLYWYRQAAGRGLQLLFYSVGIGQISSEVPQNLSASRPQDRQFILSSKKLLLSDSGFYLCARSVQNYGYTFGSGTRLTVV.

This clonotype was counted at least ten times. The V gene is TRBV20-1, the J gene TRBJ2-7; 10 bases align to TRBD1. Per germline, CDR1 DFQATT and CDR2 SNEGSKA (reference sequence). Trimming removed 4 bases from V and 4 bases from J; junction bases left unmatched: 4. The CDR3 contains 13 residues. The CDR3 nucleotides read TGCAGTGCTATTCGGGACAGGGGATACGAGCAGTACTTC. As protein: CSAIRDRGYEQYF.

This clonotype was picked up many times. The chain has TRBV24-1 and TRBJ2-3, with TRBD2 as a possible D gene (6 bases). The CDR3 is 14 amino acids. Per the germline V gene, CDR1 is KGHDR and CDR2 is SFDVKD. Trimming took 4 bases from V and 2 from J, leaving 9 bases between them. The CDR3 bases are TGTGCCACCAGTGAACGGGAGCCCACAGATACGCAGTATTTT. Protein: CATSEREPTDTQYF.

The chain carries TRBV20-1 and TRBJ2-7, with TRBD2 identical over 9 bases. Germline trimming cut 2 bases from V and 6 bases from J; bases unmatched to any gene: 11. Germline values: CDR1 DFQATT, CDR2 SNEGSKA (reference sequence). The CDR3 has 15 residues. The chain's CDR3 is CSARYHASGTVEQYF. The CDR3 DNA reads TGCAGTGCTAGATATCACGCTAGCGGGACGGTCGAGCAGTACTTC.

This clonotype was detected many times. The gene calls are TRBV2 and TRBJ1-5; D remains unclear. The V gene lost 10 bases and the J gene lost 4 bases, with 14 bases spanning the gap. CDR1 is SNHLY, CDR2 FYNNEI, per germline. The CDR3 is made up of 13 amino acids. CDR3: CAIRAGQNQPQHF. For the CDR3, the DNA is TGTGCCATCCGGGCAGGCCAAAATCAGCCCCAGCATTTT.

Comments on this clonotype: Given a much more abundant clone one base away, this may be a read error. This chain uses TRBV6-1 with TRBJ2-1, with 7 bases fitting TRBD1. Germline V gene data show CDR1 as MNHNS and CDR2 as SASEGT. This CDR3 region has 16 residues. CDR3 sequence (DNA): TGTGTCAGCAGTGAGTTTTCCAGGGGGTACTACAATGAGCAGTTCTTC. It yields the protein CVSSEFSRGYYNEQFF.

In this sample, this clonotype turned up many times. This rearrangement joins TRBV11-2 to TRBJ2-7; D is ambiguous. Trimming stripped 0 bases from V and 3 bases from J, with 15 bases between. CDR3 length: 16 residues. Germline lookup yields CDR1 SGHAT and CDR2 FQNNGV. The CDR3 here is CASSLDGSSLLYEQYF. In DNA form, the CDR3 reads TGTGCCAGCAGCTTAGACGGCAGTTCCTTACTCTACGAGCAGTACTTC.

There are a few counts of this clonotype. This chain uses TRBV4-3 with TRBJ1-3, with D possibly TRBD1 on 5 matching bases. Germline lookup yields CDR1 LGHNA and CDR2 YSLEER. Trimming pared 0 bases from V and 4 bases from J, leaving 13 bases between. This CDR3 region has 16 residues. CDR3 sequence reads: CASSQDGPGTGNTIYF. CDR3 in DNA: TGCGCCAGCAGCCAAGATGGGCCGGGGACGGGAAACACCATATATTTT.

Many counts were recorded for this clonotype. The V gene is TRBV5-6, the J gene TRBJ1-1; D perhaps matches TRBD1 (5 bases). The V and J ends lost 1 base and 11 bases respectively, with 18 bases between them. CDR3 length: 14 amino acids. CDR1 is SGHDT and CDR2 is YYEEEE in the germline V gene. In nucleotides, the CDR3 is TGTGCCAGCAGCTTGTGGGCGGACAACGCGTACGCTTTCTTT. It is translated as CASSLWADNAYAFF. The full variable domain, with the rest looked up from reference TRBV5-6 and TRBJ1-1, is DAGVTQSPTHLIKTRGQQVTLRCSPKSGHDTVSWYQQALGQGPQFIFQYYEEEERQRGNFPDRFSGHQFPNYSSELNVNALLLGDSALYLCASSLWADNAYAFFGQGTRLTVV.

This chain links TRBV4-3 with TRBJ1-1; no clear D gene. The CDR3 consists of 14 residues. V was pared by 1 base and J by 1 base, with 7 bases between. Germline CDR1 LGHNA, CDR2 YSLEER. Here the CDR3 reads CASSQAPQNTEAFF. The CDR3 DNA reads as TGCGCCAGCAGCCAAGCCCCGCAGAACACTGAAGCTTTCTTT.

CDR3 nucleotides: TGTGCCAGTAGTACCCCCCGGTGGTCTGGAAACACCATATATTTT. It codes for CASSTPRWSGNTIYF. The chain uses TRBV19 and TRBJ1-3; D not resolved. V was trimmed by 4 bases and J by 1 base, leaving 11 bases between them. The length of the CDR3 is 15 residues. CDR1 is LNHDA and CDR2 is SQIVND in the germline V gene (reference sequence).

This clonotype showed up many times. The rearrangement joins TRBV18 to TRBJ2-7, with a tentative D call TRBD1 (7 bases). Trimming removed 8 bases at V and 3 bases at J, with 20 bases between. Per germline, CDR1 KGHSH and CDR2 LQKENI. The CDR3 loop spans 15 amino acids. DNA for the CDR3: TGTGCCAGCGCCACCCGACAGGGAGGTATCTACGAGCAGTACTTC. This sequence encodes CASATRQGGIYEQYF.

This clonotype was seen at least ten times. The V gene is TRBV10-3, the J gene TRBJ2-7, with 12 nucleotides matching TRBD2. This CDR3 is built from 13 residues. After removal of 10 bases from V and 3 bases from J, the junction contained 4 bases not matched to a gene. The germline CDR1 and CDR2 sequences are ENHRY and SYGVKD. For the CDR3, the DNA is TGTGCCACTAGACTAGCGGGAGACTACGAGCAGTACTTC. Protein product: CATRLAGDYEQYF.

This clonotype was seen repeatedly, ten times or more. The rearrangement joins TRBV5-1 to TRBJ1-4; 9 bases align to TRBD1. Germline trimming cut 0 bases from V and 6 bases from J; bases unmatched to any gene: 6. The germline V gene has CDR1 SGHRS and CDR2 YFSETQ. The CDR3 extends over 16 amino acids. CDR3 coding DNA: TGCGCCAGCAGCTTGGCTTCTGGGACAGGGTATGAAAAACTGTTTTTT. Its protein product is CASSLASGTGYEKLFF.

This clonotype has a count of ten or more. The chain recombines TRBV19 with TRBJ1-1, with TRBD1 identical over 8 bases. Germline V gene data show CDR1 as LNHDA and CDR2 as SQIVND (reference sequence). V shed 5 bases and J 0 bases; nucleotides not matched to a gene: 8. The CDR3 is made up of 16 amino acids. CDR3 in DNA: TGTGCCAGTAGTTCCAGGGGGCTCTTCATGAACACTGAAGCTTTCTTT. It is translated as CASSSRGLFMNTEAFF.

This clonotype was seen ten or more times. This chain uses TRBV7-9 with TRBJ2-5; 8 nucleotides line up with TRBD1. V lost 4 bases, J lost 4 bases, and 11 bases stayed unmatched. Looked up from germline, CDR1 is SEHNR and CDR2 is FQNEAQ (reference sequence). This CDR3 comprises 16 residues. DNA for the CDR3: TGTGCCAGCAGCTCAGCCTACTGGACAGGGAGAGAGACCCAGTACTTC. This gives the protein CASSSAYWTGRETQYF.

This clonotype was observed many times. V and J are TRBV20-1 and TRBJ1-5; D gene unclear. The CDR3 is 12 amino acids. Germline assignment: CDR1 DFQATT and CDR2 SNEGSKA (reference sequence). The V end was cut by 3 bases, the J end by 7 bases, with 10 bases between. CDR3 nucleotide sequence: TGCAGTGCTAGCTGGCAGAACCAGCCCCAGCATTTT. Amino acid sequence: CSASWQNQPQHF.

For the CDR3, the DNA is TGTGCCAGCAGCAGAGGGACAGGGGAGTATGAAAACATTCAGTACTTC. Its translation is CASSRGTGEYENIQYF. This chain connects TRBV11-2 to TRBJ2-4, with 10 positions matching TRBD1. The CDR3 is 16 amino acids. Trimming took 5 bases from V and 5 from J; bases not matched to a gene: 9. Germline V gene data show CDR1 as SGHAT and CDR2 as FQNNGV.

This clonotype was detected a few times. The chain couples TRBV9 to TRBJ2-4; 7 nucleotides line up with TRBD1. CDR1 and CDR2 from the germline V gene are SGDLS and YYNGEE. Trimming at V came to 3 bases and at J to 5 bases, leaving 5 bases not matched to a gene. The CDR3 has 14 residues. The CDR3 DNA is TGTGCCAGCAGCGCTGGGACAGTTGAAAACATTCAGTACTTC. It codes for CASSAGTVENIQYF.

This clonotype was counted only a few times. With a much larger clone just one base away, this may be a read error. The CDR3 coding sequence is TGTGCCGGCAGCCTAGGTGCTTCGGGAGAGGGCTACGAGCAGTACTTC. Translation: CAGSLGASGEGYEQYF. The chain carries TRBV9 and TRBJ2-7, with a weak D call TRBD2 (6 bases). Per germline, CDR1 SGDLS and CDR2 YYNGEE. This CDR3 has 16 amino acids.

The V call is TRBV12-3 or TRBV12-4, the J call TRBJ2-1, with a tentative D call TRBD2 (5 bases). V shed 2 bases and J shed 10 bases, with 21 bases lying between them. This CDR3 spans 16 amino acids. The CDR3 nucleotides are TGTGCCAGCAGTTTAATGGCTAGCCCCCCCATCTGGGAGCAGTTCTTC. This codes for CASSLMASPPIWEQFF.

In this sample, this clonotype turned up many times. The rearrangement joins TRBV28 to TRBJ2-5; D is uncertain. This CDR3 is 14 amino acids long. V lost 5 bases and J lost 5, with 15 bases in between. Germline CDR1 and CDR2: MDHEN and SYDVKM. CDR3 amino acids: CASSVRNLEETQYF. As DNA, the CDR3 is TGTGCCAGCAGTGTAAGGAATCTGGAGGAGACCCAGTACTTC.

This clonotype was detected many times. The chain employs TRBV10-3 and TRBJ2-1, with D perhaps TRBD2 (5 bases). The CDR3 length is 18 residues. CDR1 is ENHRY and CDR2 is SYGVKD in the germline V gene. V was shortened by 0 bases and J by 2 bases, with 17 bases between the two germline ends. DNA for the CDR3: TGTGCCATCAGTGAGTCTTGGCTGGAGCGGACCACCTACAATGAGCAGTTCTTC. It yields the protein CAISESWLERTTYNEQFF.

This rearrangement joins TRBV7-3 to TRBJ2-2, with TRBD2 matching over 10 bases. Trimming cost V 6 bases and J 1 base; bases outside gene matches: 5. Germline values: CDR1 SGHTA, CDR2 FQGTGA. The CDR3 totals 16 residues. The CDR3 here is CASRPASGGNTGELFF. The CDR3 bases are TGTGCCAGCAGGCCTGCTAGCGGGGGGAACACCGGGGAGCTGTTTTTT.

This clonotype occurred many times. V usage is TRBV20-1 and J usage is TRBJ2-5; D is unresolved. CDR1 DFQATT and CDR2 SNEGSKA come from the germline V gene (reference sequence). The length of the CDR3 is 15 residues. Trimming shortened V by 0 bases and J by 1 base, and 12 bases separated the two germline ends. The CDR3 reads CSARDTPEPQETQYF. DNA for the CDR3: TGCAGTGCTAGAGATACCCCGGAACCCCAAGAGACCCAGTACTTC.

The chain recombines TRBV4-1 with TRBJ2-1; D gene unclear. CDR1 is MGHRA, CDR2 YSYEKL, per germline. The CDR3 has 17 residues. V lost 3 bases and J 1 base, leaving 16 bases between the germline ends. CDR3 region: CASSHPGDLLSYNEQFF. As DNA, the CDR3 is TGCGCCAGCAGCCACCCAGGCGACTTACTATCCTACAATGAGCAGTTCTTC.

This clonotype was seen many times. The gene calls are TRBV2 and TRBJ2-5; D remains unclear. The CDR3 is made up of 13 amino acids. V lost 2 bases and J 4 bases, leaving 8 bases between the germline ends. Germline V gives CDR1 SNHLY, CDR2 FYNNEI. The CDR3: CASSEQEGETQYF. In DNA form, the CDR3 reads TGTGCCAGCAGTGAACAGGAAGGAGAGACCCAGTACTTC.